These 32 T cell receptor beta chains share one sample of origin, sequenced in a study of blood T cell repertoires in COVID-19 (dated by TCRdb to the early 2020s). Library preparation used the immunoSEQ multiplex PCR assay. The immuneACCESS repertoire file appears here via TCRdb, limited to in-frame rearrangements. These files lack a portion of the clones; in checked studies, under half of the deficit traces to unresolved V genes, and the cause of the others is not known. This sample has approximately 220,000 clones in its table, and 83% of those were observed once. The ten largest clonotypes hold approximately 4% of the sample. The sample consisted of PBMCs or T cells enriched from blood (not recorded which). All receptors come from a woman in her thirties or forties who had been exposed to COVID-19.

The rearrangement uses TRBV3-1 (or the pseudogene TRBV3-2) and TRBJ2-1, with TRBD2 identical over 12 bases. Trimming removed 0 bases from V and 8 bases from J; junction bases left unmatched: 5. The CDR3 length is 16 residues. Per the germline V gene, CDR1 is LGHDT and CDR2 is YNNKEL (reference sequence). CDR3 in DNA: TGTGCCAGCAGCCAAGATCCATCTAGCGGGGGGGATGAGCAGTTCTTC. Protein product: CASSQDPSSGGDEQFF.

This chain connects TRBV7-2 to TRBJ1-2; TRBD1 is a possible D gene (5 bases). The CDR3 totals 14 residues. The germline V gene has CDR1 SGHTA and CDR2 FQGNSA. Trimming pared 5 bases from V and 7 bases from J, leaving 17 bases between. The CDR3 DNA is TGTGCCAGCAGCCTACTGGGCAGAACAGGTGGCTACACCTTC. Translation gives CASSLLGRTGGYTF.

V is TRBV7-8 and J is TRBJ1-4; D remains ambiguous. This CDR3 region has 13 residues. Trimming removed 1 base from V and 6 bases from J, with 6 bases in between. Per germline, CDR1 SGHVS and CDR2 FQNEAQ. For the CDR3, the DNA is TGTGCCAGCAGCTTAGGGTACTATGAAAAACTGTTTTTT. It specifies CASSLGYYEKLFF.

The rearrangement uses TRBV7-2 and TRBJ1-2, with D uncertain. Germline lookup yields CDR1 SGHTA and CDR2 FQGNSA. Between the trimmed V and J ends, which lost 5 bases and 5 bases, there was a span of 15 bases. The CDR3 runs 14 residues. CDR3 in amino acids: CASSPGFNLYGYTF. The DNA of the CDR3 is TGTGCCAGCAGCCCGGGGTTCAACCTGTATGGCTACACCTTC.

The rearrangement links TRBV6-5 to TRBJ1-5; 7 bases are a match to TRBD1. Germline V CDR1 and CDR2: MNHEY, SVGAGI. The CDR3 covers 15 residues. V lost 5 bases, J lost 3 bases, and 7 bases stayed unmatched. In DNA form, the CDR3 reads TGTGCCAGCAGTCACAGAGGACAGGACAATCAGCCCCAGCATTTT. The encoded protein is CASSHRGQDNQPQHF.

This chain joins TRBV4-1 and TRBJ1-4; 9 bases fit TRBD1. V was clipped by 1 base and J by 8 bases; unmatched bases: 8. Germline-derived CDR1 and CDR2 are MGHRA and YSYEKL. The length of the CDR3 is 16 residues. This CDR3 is CASSQGWGDRVEKLFF. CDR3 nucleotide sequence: TGCGCCAGCAGCCAAGGATGGGGGGACAGGGTAGAAAAACTGTTTTTT.

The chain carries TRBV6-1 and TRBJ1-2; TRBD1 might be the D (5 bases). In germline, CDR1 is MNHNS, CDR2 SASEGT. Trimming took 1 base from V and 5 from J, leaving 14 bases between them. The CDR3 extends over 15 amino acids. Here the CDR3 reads CASSEVGQPIYGYTF. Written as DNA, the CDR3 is TGTGCCAGCAGTGAAGTGGGGCAGCCAATTTATGGCTACACCTTC.

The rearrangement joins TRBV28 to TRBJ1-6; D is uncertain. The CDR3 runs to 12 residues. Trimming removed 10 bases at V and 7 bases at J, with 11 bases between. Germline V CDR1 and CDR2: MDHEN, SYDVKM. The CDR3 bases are TGTGCCATAATGGCTTTAAATTCACCCCTCCACTTT. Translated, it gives CAIMALNSPLHF. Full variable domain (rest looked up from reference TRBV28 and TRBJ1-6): DVKVTQSSRYLVKRTGEKVFLECVQDMDHENMFWYRQDPGLGLRLIYFSYDVKMKEKGDIPEGYSVSREKKERFSLILESASTNQTSMYLCAIMALNSPLHFGNGTRLTVT.

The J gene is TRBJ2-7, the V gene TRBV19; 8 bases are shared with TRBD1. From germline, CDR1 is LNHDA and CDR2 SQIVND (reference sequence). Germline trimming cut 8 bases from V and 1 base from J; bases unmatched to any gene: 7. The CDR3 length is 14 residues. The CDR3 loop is CASGPRGLSYEQYF. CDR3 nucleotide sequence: TGTGCCAGTGGCCCCAGGGGGCTGTCCTACGAGCAGTACTTC. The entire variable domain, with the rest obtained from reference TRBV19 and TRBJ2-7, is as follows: DGGITQSPKYLFRKEGQNVTLSCEQNLNHDAMYWYRQDPGQGLRLIYYSQIVNDFQKGDIAEGYSVSREKKESFPLTVTSAQKNPTAFYLCASGPRGLSYEQYFGPGTRLTVT.

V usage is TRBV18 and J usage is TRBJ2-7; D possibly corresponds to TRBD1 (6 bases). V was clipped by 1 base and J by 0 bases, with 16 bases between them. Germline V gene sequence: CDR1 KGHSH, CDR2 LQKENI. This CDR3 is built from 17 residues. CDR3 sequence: CASSPRIPSGDSYEQYF. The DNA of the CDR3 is TGTGCCAGCTCACCACGGATTCCCTCAGGGGACTCCTACGAGCAGTACTTC.

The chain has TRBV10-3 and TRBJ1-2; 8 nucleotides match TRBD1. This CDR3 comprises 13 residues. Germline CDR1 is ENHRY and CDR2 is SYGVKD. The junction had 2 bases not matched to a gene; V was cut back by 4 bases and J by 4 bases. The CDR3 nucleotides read TGTGCCATCAGTGCAGGGGGCGGCTATGGCTACACCTTC. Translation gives CAISAGGGYGYTF.

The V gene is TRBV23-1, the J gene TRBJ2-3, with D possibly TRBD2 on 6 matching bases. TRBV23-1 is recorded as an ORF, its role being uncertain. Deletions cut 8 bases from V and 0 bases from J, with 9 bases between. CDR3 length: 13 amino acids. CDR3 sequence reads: CASGRESTDTQYF. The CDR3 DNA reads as TGCGCCAGCGGACGGGAGAGCACAGATACGCAGTATTTT.

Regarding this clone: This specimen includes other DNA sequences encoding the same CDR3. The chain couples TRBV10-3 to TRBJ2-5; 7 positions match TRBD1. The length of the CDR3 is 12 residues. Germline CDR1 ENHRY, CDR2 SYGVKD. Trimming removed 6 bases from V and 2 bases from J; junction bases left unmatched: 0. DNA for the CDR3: TGTGCCATCAGGGACAGGCAAGAGACCCAGTACTTC. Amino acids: CAIRDRQETQYF.

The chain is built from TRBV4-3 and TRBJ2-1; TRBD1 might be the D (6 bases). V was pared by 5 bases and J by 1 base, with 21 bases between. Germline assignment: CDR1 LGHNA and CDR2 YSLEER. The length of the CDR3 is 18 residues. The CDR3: CASSSYWGRQGSYNEQFF. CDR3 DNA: TGCGCCAGCAGCTCCTATTGGGGCAGGCAGGGGTCCTACAATGAGCAGTTCTTC.

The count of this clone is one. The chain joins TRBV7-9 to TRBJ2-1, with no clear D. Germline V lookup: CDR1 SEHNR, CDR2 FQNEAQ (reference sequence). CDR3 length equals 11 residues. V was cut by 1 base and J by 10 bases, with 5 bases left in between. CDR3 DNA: TGTGCCAGCAGCTTAGAGAGGGAGCAGTTCTTC. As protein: CASSLEREQFF.

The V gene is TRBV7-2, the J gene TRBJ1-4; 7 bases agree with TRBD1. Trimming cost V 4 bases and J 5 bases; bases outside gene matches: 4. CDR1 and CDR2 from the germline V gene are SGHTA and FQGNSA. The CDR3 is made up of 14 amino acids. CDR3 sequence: CASSSGTVNEKLFF. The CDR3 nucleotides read TGTGCCAGCAGCTCCGGGACAGTCAATGAAAAACTGTTTTTT.

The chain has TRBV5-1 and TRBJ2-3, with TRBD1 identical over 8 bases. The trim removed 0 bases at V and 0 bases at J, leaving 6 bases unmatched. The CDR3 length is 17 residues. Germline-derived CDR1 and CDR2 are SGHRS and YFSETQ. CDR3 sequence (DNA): TGCGCCAGCAGCTTGGCCGGGACAGGCAAGAGCACAGATACGCAGTATTTT. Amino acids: CASSLAGTGKSTDTQYF.

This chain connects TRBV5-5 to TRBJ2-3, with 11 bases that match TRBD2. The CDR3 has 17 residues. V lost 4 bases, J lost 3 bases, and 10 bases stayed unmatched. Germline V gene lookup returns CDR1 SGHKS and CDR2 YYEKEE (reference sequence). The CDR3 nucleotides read TGTGCCAGCAGCCTGGGGCCACTAGCGGGGGATACAGATACGCAGTATTTT. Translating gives CASSLGPLAGDTDTQYF.

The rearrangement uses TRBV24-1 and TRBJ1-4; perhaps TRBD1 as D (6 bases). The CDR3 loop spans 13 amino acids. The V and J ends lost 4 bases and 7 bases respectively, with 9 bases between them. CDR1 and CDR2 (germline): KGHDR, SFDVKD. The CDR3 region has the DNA TGTGCCACCAGTGACCGGGGGGCTGAAAAACTGTTTTTT. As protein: CATSDRGAEKLFF.

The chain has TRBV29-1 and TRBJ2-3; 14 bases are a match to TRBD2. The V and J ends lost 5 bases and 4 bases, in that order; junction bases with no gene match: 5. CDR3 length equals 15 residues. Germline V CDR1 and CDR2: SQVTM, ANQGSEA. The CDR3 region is CSVLGTSGGADTQYF. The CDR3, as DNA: TGCAGCGTTCTAGGGACTAGCGGGGGCGCAGATACGCAGTATTTT.

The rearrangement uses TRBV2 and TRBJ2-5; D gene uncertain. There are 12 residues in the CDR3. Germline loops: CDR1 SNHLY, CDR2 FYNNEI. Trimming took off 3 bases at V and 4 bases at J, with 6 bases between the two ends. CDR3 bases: TGTGCCAGCAGTGATCAGCGAGAGACCCAGTACTTC. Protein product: CASSDQRETQYF.

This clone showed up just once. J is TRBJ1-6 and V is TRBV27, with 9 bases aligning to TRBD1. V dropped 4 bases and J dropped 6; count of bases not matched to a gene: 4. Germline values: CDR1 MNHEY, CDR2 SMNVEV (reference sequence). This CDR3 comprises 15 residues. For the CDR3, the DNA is TGTGCCAGCAGTTCTAGGACAGGGGTTAATTCACCCCTCCACTTT. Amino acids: CASSSRTGVNSPLHF.

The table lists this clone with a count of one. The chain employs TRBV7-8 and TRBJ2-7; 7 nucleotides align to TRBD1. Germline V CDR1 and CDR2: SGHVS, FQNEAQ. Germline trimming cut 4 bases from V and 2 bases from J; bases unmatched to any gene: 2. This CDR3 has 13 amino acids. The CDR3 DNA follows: TGTGCCAGCAGCTCCACAGGGGCCTACGAGCAGTACTTC. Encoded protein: CASSSTGAYEQYF.

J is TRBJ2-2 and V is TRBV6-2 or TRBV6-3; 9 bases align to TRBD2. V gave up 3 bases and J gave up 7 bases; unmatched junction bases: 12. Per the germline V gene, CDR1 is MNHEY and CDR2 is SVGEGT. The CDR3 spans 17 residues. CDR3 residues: CASSYPAGGSRGGELFF. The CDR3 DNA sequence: TGTGCCAGCAGTTATCCAGCGGGGGGCTCCCGGGGCGGGGAGCTGTTTTTT.

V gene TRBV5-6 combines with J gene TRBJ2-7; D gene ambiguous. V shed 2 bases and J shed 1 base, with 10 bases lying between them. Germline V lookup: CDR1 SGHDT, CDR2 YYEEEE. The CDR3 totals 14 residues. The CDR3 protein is CASSFRSDSYEQYF. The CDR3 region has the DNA TGTGCCAGCAGCTTTCGGAGCGATTCCTACGAGCAGTACTTC.

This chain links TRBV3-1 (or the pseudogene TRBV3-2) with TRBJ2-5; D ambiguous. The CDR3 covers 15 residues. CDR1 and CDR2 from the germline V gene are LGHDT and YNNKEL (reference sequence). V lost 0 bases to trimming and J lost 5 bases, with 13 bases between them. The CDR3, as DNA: TGTGCCAGCAGCCAAGATGTACGCGAGAGGGAGACCCAGTACTTC. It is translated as CASSQDVRERETQYF.

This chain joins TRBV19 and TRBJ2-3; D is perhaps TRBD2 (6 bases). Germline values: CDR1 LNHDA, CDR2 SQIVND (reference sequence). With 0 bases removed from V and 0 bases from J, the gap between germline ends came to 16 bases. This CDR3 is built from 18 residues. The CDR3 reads CASSIDRGGSGSTDTQYF. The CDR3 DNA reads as TGTGCCAGTAGTATAGATCGTGGGGGGAGCGGCAGCACAGATACGCAGTATTTT.

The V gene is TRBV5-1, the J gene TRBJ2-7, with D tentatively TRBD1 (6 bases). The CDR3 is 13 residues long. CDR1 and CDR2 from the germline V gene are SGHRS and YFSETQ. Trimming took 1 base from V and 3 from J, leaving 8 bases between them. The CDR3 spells CASSLLQGYEQYF. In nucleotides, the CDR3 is TGCGCCAGCAGCTTGCTACAGGGCTACGAGCAGTACTTC.

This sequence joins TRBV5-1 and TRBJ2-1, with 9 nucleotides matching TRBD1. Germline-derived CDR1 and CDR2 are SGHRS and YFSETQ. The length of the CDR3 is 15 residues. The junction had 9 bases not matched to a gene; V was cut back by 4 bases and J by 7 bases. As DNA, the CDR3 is TGCGCCAGCAGCGGGGACAGGGAGCGGTTGAATGAGCAGTTCTTC. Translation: CASSGDRERLNEQFF.

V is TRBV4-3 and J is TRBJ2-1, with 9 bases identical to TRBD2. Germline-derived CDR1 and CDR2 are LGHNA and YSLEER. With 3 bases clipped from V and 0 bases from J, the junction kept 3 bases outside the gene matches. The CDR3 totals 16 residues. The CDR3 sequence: CASSQRGGSSYNEQFF. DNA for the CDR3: TGCGCCAGCAGCCAGCGGGGGGGTAGCTCCTACAATGAGCAGTTCTTC.

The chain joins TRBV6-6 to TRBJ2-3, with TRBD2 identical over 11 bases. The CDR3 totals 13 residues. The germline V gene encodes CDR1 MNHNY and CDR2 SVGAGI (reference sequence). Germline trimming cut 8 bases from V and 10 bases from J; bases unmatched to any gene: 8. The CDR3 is CASGLAGGIPQYF. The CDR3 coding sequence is TGTGCCAGCGGTCTAGCGGGGGGAATCCCGCAGTATTTT.

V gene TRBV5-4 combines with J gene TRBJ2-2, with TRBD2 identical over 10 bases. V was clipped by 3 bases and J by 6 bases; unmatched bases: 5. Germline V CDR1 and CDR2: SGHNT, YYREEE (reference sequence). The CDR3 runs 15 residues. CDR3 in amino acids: CASSSGTSVPGELFF. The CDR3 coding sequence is TGTGCCAGCAGCTCCGGGACTAGCGTTCCCGGGGAGCTGTTTTTT. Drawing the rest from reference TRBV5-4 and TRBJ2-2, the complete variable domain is ETGVTQSPTHLIKTRGQQVTLRCSSQSGHNTVSWYQQALGQGPQFIFQYYREEENGRGNFPPRFSGLQFPNYSSELNVNALELDDSALYLCASSSGTSVPGELFFGEGSRLTVL.